The rows below give T cell receptor beta chains drawn from one sample of a study of OX40 agonist ivuxolimab in advanced cancers. TCRdb's table, derived via immunoSEQ multiplex PCR, lists solely in-frame clones and lacks some. The sample lists around 68,000 clones, 80% to 90% seen once, with about a sixth in the top ten. The starting material was CD4+ or CD8+ T cells sorted from blood, obtained in a trial of the OX40 agonist ivuxolimab. The receptors stem from an adult with an advanced solid tumor such as melanoma, head and neck, liver or kidney cancer. CDR3s include the opening cysteine and the closing phenylalanine or tryptophan. Fields, in order: D gene, V gene, clone size, J gene, CDR3 DNA, CDR3 protein. A D gene is named only where the DNA matches it firmly. Rows give clone size only sometimes, using once, few, many, or a class for an expanded clone.

.	TRBV5-1	.	TRBJ1-1	TGCGCCAGCAGCGATTGGGAGGGCGACACTGAAGCTTTCTTT	CASSDWEGDTEAFF
.	TRBV10-1	.	TRBJ2-2	TGCGCCAGCAGTGCTGGGCGAGGGAGTGGGACCGGGGAGCTGTTTTTT	CASSAGRGSGTGELFF
.	TRBV5-8	.	TRBJ2-5	TGTGCCAGCAGCTTGGCAAGGACACGGGAAAAAGGGCAGTACTTC	CASSLARTREKGQYF
.	TRBV19	.	TRBJ2-1	TGTGCCAGTGCCGGGACTTCAAATGAGCAGTTCTTC	CASAGTSNEQFF
.	TRBV5-6	.	TRBJ2-2	TGTGCCAGCAGCTATATAACCACCGGGGAGCTGTTTTTT	CASSYITTGELFF
TRBD2	TRBV29-1	.	TRBJ2-1	TGCAGCGTTGAAGGCGGCGGGAGCTCCTACAATGAGCAGTTCTTC	CSVEGGGSSYNEQFF
TRBD2	TRBV9	.	TRBJ2-3	TGTGCCAGCAGCGTAGTGGGTAGCGGGAGGGGTACAGATACGCAGTATTTT	CASSVVGSGRGTDTQYF
TRBD1	TRBV5-4	.	TRBJ2-7	TGTGCCAGCAGCTTCCAGGGGGCCCACGAGCAGTACTTC	CASSFQGAHEQYF
.	TRBV6-5	few	TRBJ2-7	TGTGCCAGCAGTTATAGCGACTCCTACGAGCAGTACTTC	CASSYSDSYEQYF
.	TRBV28	.	TRBJ1-6	TGTGCCAGCAGGCTAAAGTCCTATAATTCACCCCTCCACTTT	CASRLKSYNSPLHF
.	TRBV5-1	.	TRBJ2-7	TGCGCCAGCAGCTCTAACCCGACAGGCGAGCAGTACTTC	CASSSNPTGEQYF
.	TRBV10-3	.	TRBJ2-1	TGTGCCATCAGTGGCTGGGTCGGTTCCAATGAGCAGTTCTTC	CAISGWVGSNEQFF
.	TRBV11-3	once	TRBJ2-1	TGTGCCAGCAGCTCCTACCGCGGTGAGCAGTTCTTC	CASSSYRGEQFF
TRBD1	TRBV6-6	.	TRBJ1-2	TGTGCCAGCAGAGAGACAGGGGGCCTCTATGGCTACACCTTC	CASRETGGLYGYTF
.	TRBV28	.	TRBJ1-6	TGTGCCAGCAGTCCCGCTGGGAGAGGGGGAGATTCACCCCTCCACTTT	CASSPAGRGGDSPLHF
.	TRBV7-9	.	TRBJ2-1	TGTGCCAGCAGCCCACTAAGCGGATTTTCCTACAATGAGCAGTTCTTC	CASSPLSGFSYNEQFF
TRBD2	TRBV27	.	TRBJ2-7	TGTGCCAGCCAGGGACTAGCTGGCGAGCAGTACTTC	CASQGLAGEQYF
TRBD2	TRBV5-1	.	TRBJ2-5	TGCGCCAGCAGCTCAAGACTAGCGGGAGGCGAGACCCAGTACTTC	CASSSRLAGGETQYF
TRBD2	TRBV2	.	TRBJ2-1	TGTGCCAGCTCGACTAGCGGTTACAATGAGCAGTTCTTC	CASSTSGYNEQFF
.	TRBV5-1	.	TRBJ2-3	TGCGCCAGCAGCTTGGTAGGACTAGGGGGAGATACGCAGTATTTT	CASSLVGLGGDTQYF
.	TRBV4-2	.	TRBJ1-4	TGTGCCAGCAGCGGAGGGCGACCACTGTTTTTT	CASSGGRPLFF
.	TRBV20-1	once	TRBJ2-7	TGCAGTGCTCCTTCATCCTACGAGCAGTACTTC	CSAPSSYEQYF
TRBD1	TRBV6-6	.	TRBJ1-1	TGTGCCAGCAGTTGGTCGCAGGGGGCAGGGGGGGCTTTCTTT	CASSWSQGAGGAFF
.	TRBV29-1	few	TRBJ1-2	TGCAGCGCCTTCGGACCTTATGGCTACACCTTC	CSAFGPYGYTF
TRBD2	TRBV18	.	TRBJ2-1	TGTGCCAGCTCACCACGGCACGAGGGAGGGCCGAACTACAATGAGCAGTTCTTC	CASSPRHEGGPNYNEQFF